Described below is a single T cell receptor (beta chain) sequence and its context. No antigen is known for it. Produced via immunoSEQ multiplex PCR; TCRdb's table is partial and in-frame only. The data contain under 150,000 clones, roughly 94% of them seen just once; the ten biggest clones take up roughly 1.5%. The V end lost 5 bases, the J end lost 6 bases, and 7 bases lay between the germline ends. CDR3 length: 11 residues. From germline, CDR1 is SGHRS and CDR2 YFSETQ. The data were taken from a study of siplizumab effects on memory and regulatory T cells. Study-level points and caveats: Mappable CD4+ clones that were alloreactive averaged 68.8% Treg-derived with siplizumab versus around 30% in controls.

Sequencing was carried out using non-Treg CD4+ T cells sorted from blood. The receptor's source is a human donor in good health. The chain uses TRBV5-1 and TRBJ2-3, with D possibly TRBD2 on 5 matching bases. CDR3 DNA: TGCGCCAGCAGGAGGGAGGATACGCAGTATTTT. Translating it yields CASRREDTQYF.